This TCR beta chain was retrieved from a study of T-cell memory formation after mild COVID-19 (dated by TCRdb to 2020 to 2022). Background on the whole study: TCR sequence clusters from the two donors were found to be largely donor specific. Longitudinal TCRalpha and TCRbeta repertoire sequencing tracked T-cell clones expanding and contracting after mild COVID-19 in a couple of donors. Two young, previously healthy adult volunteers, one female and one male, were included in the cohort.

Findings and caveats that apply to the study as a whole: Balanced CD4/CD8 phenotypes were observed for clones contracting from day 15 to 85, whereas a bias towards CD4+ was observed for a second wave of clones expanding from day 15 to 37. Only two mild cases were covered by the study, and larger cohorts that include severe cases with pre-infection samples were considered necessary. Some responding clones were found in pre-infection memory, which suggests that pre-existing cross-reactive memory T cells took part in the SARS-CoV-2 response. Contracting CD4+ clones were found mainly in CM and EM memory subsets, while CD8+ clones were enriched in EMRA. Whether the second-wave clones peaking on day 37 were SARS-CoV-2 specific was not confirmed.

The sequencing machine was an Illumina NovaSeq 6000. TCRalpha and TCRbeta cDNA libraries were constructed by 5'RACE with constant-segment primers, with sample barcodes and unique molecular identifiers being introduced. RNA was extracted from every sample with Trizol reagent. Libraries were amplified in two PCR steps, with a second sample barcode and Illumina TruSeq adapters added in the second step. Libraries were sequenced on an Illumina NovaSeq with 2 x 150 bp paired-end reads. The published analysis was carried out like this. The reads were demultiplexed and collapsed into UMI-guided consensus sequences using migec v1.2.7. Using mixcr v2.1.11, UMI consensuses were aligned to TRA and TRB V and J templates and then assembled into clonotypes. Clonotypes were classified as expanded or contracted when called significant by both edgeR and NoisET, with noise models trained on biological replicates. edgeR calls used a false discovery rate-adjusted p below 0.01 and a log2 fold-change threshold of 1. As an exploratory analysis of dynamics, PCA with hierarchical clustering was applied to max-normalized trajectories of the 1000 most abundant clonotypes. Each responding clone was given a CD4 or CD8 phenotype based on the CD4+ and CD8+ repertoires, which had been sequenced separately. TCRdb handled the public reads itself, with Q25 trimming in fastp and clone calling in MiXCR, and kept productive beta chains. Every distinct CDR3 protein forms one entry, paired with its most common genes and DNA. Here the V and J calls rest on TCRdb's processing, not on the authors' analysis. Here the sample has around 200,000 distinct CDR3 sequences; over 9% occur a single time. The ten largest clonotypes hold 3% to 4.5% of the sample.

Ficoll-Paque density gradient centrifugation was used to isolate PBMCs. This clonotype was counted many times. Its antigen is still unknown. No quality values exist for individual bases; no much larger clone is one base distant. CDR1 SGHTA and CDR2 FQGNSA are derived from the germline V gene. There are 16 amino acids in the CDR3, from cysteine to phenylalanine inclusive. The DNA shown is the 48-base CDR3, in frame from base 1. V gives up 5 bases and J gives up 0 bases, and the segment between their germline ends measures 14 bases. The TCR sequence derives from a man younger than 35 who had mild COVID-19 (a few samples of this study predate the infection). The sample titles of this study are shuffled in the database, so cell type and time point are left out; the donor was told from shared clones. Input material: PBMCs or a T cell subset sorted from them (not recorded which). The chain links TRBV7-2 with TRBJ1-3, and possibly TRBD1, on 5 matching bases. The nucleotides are TGTGCCAGCAGCCCTGGGACGGCGATCTCTGGAAACACCATATATTTT. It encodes CASSPGTAISGNTIYF.